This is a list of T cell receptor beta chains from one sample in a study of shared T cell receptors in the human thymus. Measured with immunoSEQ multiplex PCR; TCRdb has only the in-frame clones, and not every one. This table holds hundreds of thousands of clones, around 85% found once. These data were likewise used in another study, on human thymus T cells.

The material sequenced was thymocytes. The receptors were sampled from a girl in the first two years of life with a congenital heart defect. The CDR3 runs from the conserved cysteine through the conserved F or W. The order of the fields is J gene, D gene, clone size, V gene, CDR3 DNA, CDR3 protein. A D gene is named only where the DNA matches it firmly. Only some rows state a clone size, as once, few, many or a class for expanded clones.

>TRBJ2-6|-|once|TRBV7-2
TGTGCCAGCAGCTTAGTGCGGGGGGCCAACGTCCTGACTTTC
CASSLVRGANVLTF
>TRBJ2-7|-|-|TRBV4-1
TGCGCCAGCAGCCAAGATAATCCCCCCCCGGGAGAGCCCTACGAGCAGTACTTC
CASSQDNPPPGEPYEQYF
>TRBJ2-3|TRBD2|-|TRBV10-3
TGTGCCATCAGTGATGGGGGGGCAGATACGCAGTATTTT
CAISDGGADTQYF
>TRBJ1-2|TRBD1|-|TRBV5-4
TGTGCCAGCAGCCCGTGGCTGGGCTTCCCGGGACAGCCATCGGATGGCTACACCTTC
CASSPWLGFPGQPSDGYTF
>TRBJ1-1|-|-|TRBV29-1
TGCAGCGTTGAGTTATTTGAAGCTTTCTTT
CSVELFEAFF
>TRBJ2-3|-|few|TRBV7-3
TGTGCCAGCAGCTTAAAGGCAGGCGTAGATACGCAGTATTTT
CASSLKAGVDTQYF
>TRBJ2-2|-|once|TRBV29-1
TGCAGCGTTCAACAGGGCCGGGAGCTGTTTTTT
CSVQQGRELFF
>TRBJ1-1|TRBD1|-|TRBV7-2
TGTGCCAGCAGCCCCCCCAAACAGGGGGCGAACACTGAAGCTTTCTTT
CASSPPKQGANTEAFF
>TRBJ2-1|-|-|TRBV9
TGTGCCAGCAGCGTGGTACTTAGCTCCTACAATGAGCAGTTCTTC
CASSVVLSSYNEQFF
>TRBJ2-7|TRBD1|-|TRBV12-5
TGTGCTAGTGGTTTGGACAACACCGGGACAGGGGCTAACGAGCAGTACTTC
CASGLDNTGTGANEQYF
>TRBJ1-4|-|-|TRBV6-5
TGTGCCAGCAGACCCTGGGGAGGAGTTCAGGAAAAACTGTTTTTT
CASRPWGGVQEKLFF
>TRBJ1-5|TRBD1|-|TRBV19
TGTGCCAGTAGTATAGGCAACCACCCCGGGACAGGGGGCAATCAGCCCCAGCATTTT
CASSIGNHPGTGGNQPQHF
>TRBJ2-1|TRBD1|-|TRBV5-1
TGCGCCAGCAGCGTACTAGGGACAGGGGCTGTATACAATGAGCAGTTCTTC
CASSVLGTGAVYNEQFF
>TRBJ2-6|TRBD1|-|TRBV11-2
TGTGCCAGCAGCTGGCGGGACAGGGCACCGTCTGGGGCCAACGTCCTGACTTTC
CASSWRDRAPSGANVLTF
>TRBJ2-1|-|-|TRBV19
TGTGCCAGTAATGAGGATTTCAGCAATGAGCAGTTCTTC
CASNEDFSNEQFF
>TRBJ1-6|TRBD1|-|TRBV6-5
TGTGCCAGCACCCTGGACAGGGAGAATTCACCCCTCCACTTT
CASTLDRENSPLHF
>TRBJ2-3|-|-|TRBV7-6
TGTGCCAGCAGCTTATATCCCCTATTGGTAGCGACTAGCACAGATACGCAGTATTTT
CASSLYPLLVATSTDTQYF
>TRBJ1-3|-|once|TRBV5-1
TGCGCCAGCAGCTCGTCTACCGCCCCACAGGGAAGCTCTGGAAACACCATATATTTT
CASSSSTAPQGSSGNTIYF
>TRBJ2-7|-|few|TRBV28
TGTGCCAGCAGTTTATCCCCGTTTGCAGGTCCTGACGAGCAGTACTTC
CASSLSPFAGPDEQYF
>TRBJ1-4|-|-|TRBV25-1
TGTGCCAGCAGTGAGAACAGGGATCCTAATGAAAAACTGTTTTTT
CASSENRDPNEKLFF
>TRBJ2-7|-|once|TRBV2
TGTGCCAGCAGCTCAGGGAACGAGCAGTACTTC
CASSSGNEQYF
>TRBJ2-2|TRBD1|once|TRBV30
TGTGCCTGGACCCCAAGGGGGGCGGGACAGGGGGCCTCACGCACCGGGGAGCTGTTTTTT
CAWTPRGAGQGASRTGELFF
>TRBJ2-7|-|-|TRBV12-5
TGTGCTAGTGCGGGGGGCTCAGGGATCTACGAGCAGTACTTC
CASAGGSGIYEQYF
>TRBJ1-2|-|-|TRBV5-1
TGCGCCAGCAGCTTGGCCGGGGACTATGGCTACACCTTC
CASSLAGDYGYTF
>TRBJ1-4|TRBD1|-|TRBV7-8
TGTGCCAGCAGTGCTGAACCCGAGACCGGGACAGGGAACGAAAAACTGTTTTTT
CASSAEPETGTGNEKLFF
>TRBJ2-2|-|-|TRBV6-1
TGTGCCATCCTACAGCCTTCTGCGAACACCGGGGAGCTGTTTTTT
CAILQPSANTGELFF
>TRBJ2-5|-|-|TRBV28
TGTGCCAGCAGTTTATCGGTTCCGGGGATGGTTGAGGAGACCCAGTACTTC
CASSLSVPGMVEETQYF
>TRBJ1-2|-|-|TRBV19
TGTGCCAGTAGTCCCTTGACAGCTACCATCTCTAACTATGGCCACACCTTC
CASSPLTATISNYGHTF
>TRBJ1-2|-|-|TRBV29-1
TGCAGCGTTGTTCTTCTTTTTTTGTTAGTTGAGGGCAAGGGTAACTATGGCTACACCTTC
CSVVLLFLLVEGKGNYGYTF